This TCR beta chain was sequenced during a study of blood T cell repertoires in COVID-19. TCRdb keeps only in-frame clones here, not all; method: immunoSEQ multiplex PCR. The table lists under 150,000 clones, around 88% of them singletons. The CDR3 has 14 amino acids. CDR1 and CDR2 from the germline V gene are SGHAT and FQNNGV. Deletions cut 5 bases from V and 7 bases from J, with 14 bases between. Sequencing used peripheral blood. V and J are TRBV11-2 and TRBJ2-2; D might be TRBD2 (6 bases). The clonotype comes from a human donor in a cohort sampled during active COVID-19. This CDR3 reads CASSGPGVSGELFF. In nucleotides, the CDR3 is TGTGCCAGCAGCGGGCCGGGGGTAAGCGGGGAGCTGTTTTTT. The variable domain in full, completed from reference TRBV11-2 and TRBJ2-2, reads EAGVAQSPRYKIIEKRQSVAFWCNPISGHATLYWYQQILGQGPKLLIQFQNNGVVDDSQLPKDRFSAERLKGVDSTLKIQPAKLEDSAVYLCASSGPGVSGELFFGEGSRLTVL.